This T cell receptor beta chain was retrieved from a study of blood T cell repertoires in COVID-19. Study context: The United States, Italy and Spain provided the acute and convalescent COVID-19 samples. PBMCs, B-cell-depleted T cells, or T cells provided the cDNA or gDNA that made up the material.

Some clones are missing from TCRdb's copy, which holds only in-frame ones; the method was immunoSEQ multiplex PCR. The sample shows more than 70,000 clones, 82% of them seen only once. Sequenced sample: peripheral blood. The clonotype comes from a human donor in a cohort sampled during active COVID-19.

Here the CDR3 reads CASSKGGLGLLNQPQHF. In nucleotides, the CDR3 is TGTGCCAGCAGCAAAGGGGGACTAGGCCTCCTCAATCAGCCCCAGCATTTT. The V call is TRBV7-2, the J call TRBJ1-5, with D possibly being TRBD1 (6 bases). V was cut by 5 bases and J by 3 bases, with 20 bases left in between. The CDR3 spans 17 residues. Per the germline V gene, CDR1 is SGHTA and CDR2 is FQGNSA.